This TCR beta chain was profiled in a study of CD4 T cells in relation to SARS-CoV-2 and coronaviruses. Germline CDR1 MNHEY, CDR2 SVGEGT. The CDR3 has 16 residues. The ends were cut back, 3 bases at V and 0 bases at J, with 9 bases in the middle. Assay: immunoSEQ multiplex PCR; the TCRdb copy retains only in-frame clones and omits some. The sample lists some 40,000 clones; just under 85% were seen once. Whole-study results and caveats: Pre-pandemic and post-infection samples never came from the same donor.

With respect to this clone: Its specificity is unknown.

Material for sequencing was naive CD4+ T cells from PBMCs, cultured in vitro. Subset described: naive CD4+ T cells isolated by negative enrichment. The receptor's source is an adult with COVID-19. J is TRBJ2-6 and V is TRBV6-2 or TRBV6-3; D call uncertain. The CDR3 DNA reads TGTGCCAGCAGTTATACTCTGGGCTCTGGGGCCAACGTCCTGACTTTC. Its protein product is CASSYTLGSGANVLTF.